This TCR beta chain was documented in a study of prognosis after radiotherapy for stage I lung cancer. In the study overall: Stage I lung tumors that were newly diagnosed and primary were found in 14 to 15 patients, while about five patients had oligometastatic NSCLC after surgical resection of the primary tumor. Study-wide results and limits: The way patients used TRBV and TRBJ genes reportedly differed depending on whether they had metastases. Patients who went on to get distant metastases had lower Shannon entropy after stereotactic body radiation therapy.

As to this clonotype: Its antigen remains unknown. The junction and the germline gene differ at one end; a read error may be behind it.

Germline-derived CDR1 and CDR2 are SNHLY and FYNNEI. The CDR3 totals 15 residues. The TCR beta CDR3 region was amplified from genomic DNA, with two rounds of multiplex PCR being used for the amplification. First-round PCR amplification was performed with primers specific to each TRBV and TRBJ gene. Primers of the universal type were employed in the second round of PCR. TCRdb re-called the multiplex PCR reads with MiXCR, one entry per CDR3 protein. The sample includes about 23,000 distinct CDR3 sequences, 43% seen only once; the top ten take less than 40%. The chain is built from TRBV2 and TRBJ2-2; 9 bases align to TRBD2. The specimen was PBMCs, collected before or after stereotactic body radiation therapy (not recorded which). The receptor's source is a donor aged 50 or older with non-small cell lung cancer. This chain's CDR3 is CASNSAGGGTVELFF. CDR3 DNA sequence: TGTGCCAGCAATTCAGCGGGGGGTGGCACCGTGGAGTTGTTTTTT. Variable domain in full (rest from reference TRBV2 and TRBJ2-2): EPEVTQTPSHQVTQMGQEVILRCVPISNHLYFYWYRQILGQKVEFLVSFYNNEISEKSEIFDDQFSVERPDGSNFTLKIRSTKLEDSAMYFCASNSAGGGTVELFFGEGSRLTVL.